One sample yielded the 16 T cell receptor beta chains listed below, sequenced in a study of blood T cells in healthy people across ages. It was with a sample-barcoded 5' primer and a J-beta primer mix that a second PCR of about 7 to 12 cycles was run. TCRdb fed the 5' RACE reads into MiXCR, producing one record per CDR3 protein. The sample includes 730,000 or so distinct CDR3 sequences, over 40% seen only once; the top ten take about 30%. The sequencing sample was made of blood. These receptor sequences come from a man older than 75 in good health.

This rearrangement joins TRBV6-2 or TRBV6-3 to TRBJ2-7; TRBD2 agrees at 10 bases. V trimming: 7 bases; J trimming: 3 bases; junction bases outside the gene matches: 3. Per the germline V gene, CDR1 is MNHEY and CDR2 is SVGEGT. The CDR3 covers 13 residues. The CDR3 DNA sequence: TGTGCCAGCATCTCTAGCGGGAGCTACGAGCAGTACTTC. Its translation: CASISSGSYEQYF.

The chain has TRBV7-2 and TRBJ2-3, with 10 bases matching TRBD2. The CDR3 has 15 residues. Germline V gene data show CDR1 as SGHTA and CDR2 as FQGNSA. Trimming took 2 bases from V and 7 from J; bases not matched to a gene: 6. This chain's CDR3 is CASSLSSGGGYTQYF. DNA of the CDR3: TGTGCCAGCAGCTTATCCAGCGGGGGGGGGTATACGCAGTATTTT.

The table lists this clonotype with a few counts. The chain's CDR3 is CASSDLIYEQYF. DNA of the CDR3: TGTGCCAGCAGTGATCTTATCTACGAGCAGTACTTC. V is TRBV6-2 or TRBV6-3 and J is TRBJ2-7; D is unclear. The CDR3 extends over 12 amino acids. V gave up 5 bases and J gave up 3 bases, with 8 bases separating them. The germline V gene encodes CDR1 MNHEY and CDR2 SVGEGT.

J is TRBJ1-2 and V is TRBV28, with TRBD1 as a possible D gene (6 bases). CDR1 and CDR2 from the germline V gene are MDHEN and SYDVKM. The CDR3 spans 16 residues. Trimming shortened V by 7 bases and J by 4 bases, and 22 bases separated the two germline ends. The CDR3 nucleotides are TGTGCCAGCACCTCCTTGGAGGGTACAGGGACCTATGGCTACACCTTC. This codes for CASTSLEGTGTYGYTF.

This rearrangement joins TRBV20-1 to TRBJ2-1, with D perhaps TRBD2 (5 bases). The CDR3 is 13 amino acids. Germline CDR1 and CDR2: DFQATT and SNEGSKA (reference sequence). Here the CDR3 DNA reads TGCAGGGCAGCGGAAAGCTCCTACAATGAGCAGTTCTTC. Its protein is CRAAESSYNEQFF.

The V gene is TRBV7-2, the J gene TRBJ1-2; a weak D match, TRBD1 (5 bases). The CDR3 covers 17 residues. V was trimmed by 1 base and J by 4 bases, leaving 19 bases between them. In germline, CDR1 is SGHTA, CDR2 FQGNSA. The CDR3 nucleotides are TGTGCCAGCAGCTTAGAGGGGCAGTACCCTCATATCTATGGCTACACCTTC. The encoded protein is CASSLEGQYPHIYGYTF.

The chain uses TRBV28 and TRBJ2-2, with 8 bases aligning to TRBD1. With 7 bases clipped from V and 3 bases from J, the junction kept 25 bases outside the gene matches. Per germline, CDR1 MDHEN and CDR2 SYDVKM. The CDR3 is 21 residues long. The CDR3 DNA follows: TGTGCCAGCACCGACCGGGCCCAGCAGGGGGCTCGATTCCTCTACACCGGGGAGCTGTTTTTT. Protein product: CASTDRAQQGARFLYTGELFF. Full variable domain (remainder filled in from reference TRBV28 and TRBJ2-2): DVKVTQSSRYLVKRTGEKVFLECVQDMDHENMFWYRQDPGLGLRLIYFSYDVKMKEKGDIPEGYSVSREKKERFSLILESASTNQTSMYLCASTDRAQQGARFLYTGELFFGEGSRLTVL.

Worth noting for this clonotype: One end of the junction is discordant with germline, which a read error may explain. The rearrangement links TRBV12-3 or TRBV12-4 to TRBJ1-2; TRBD1 matches at 9 bases. CDR3 length: 15 amino acids. This CDR3 is CASSFAGTGNYGYNF. The CDR3 DNA follows: TGTGCCAGCAGTTTCGCCGGGACAGGGAACTATGGCTACAACTTC.

This clonotype was detected ten times or more. The chain is built from TRBV11-2 and TRBJ2-5; TRBD2 agrees at 7 bases. CDR1 SGHAT and CDR2 FQNNGV come from the germline V gene. Trimming took 2 bases from V and 2 from J; bases not matched to a gene: 11. CDR3 length: 17 amino acids. The CDR3 DNA reads as TGTGCCAGCAGCTTATGGTTCGCGGGCGGGGGACAAGAGACCCAGTACTTC. This encodes CASSLWFAGGGQETQYF. Drawing the rest from reference TRBV11-2 and TRBJ2-5, the complete variable domain is EAGVAQSPRYKIIEKRQSVAFWCNPISGHATLYWYQQILGQGPKLLIQFQNNGVVDDSQLPKDRFSAERLKGVDSTLKIQPAKLEDSAVYLCASSLWFAGGGQETQYFGPGTRLLVL.

This clonotype showed up many times. The chain is built from TRBV25-1 and TRBJ2-5, with 9 bases that match TRBD1. CDR1 and CDR2 from the germline V gene are MGHDK and SYGVNS. CDR3 size: 15 residues. The ends lost 7 bases at V and 0 bases at J; junction bases unmatched: 6. This chain's CDR3 is CASTPTGGYQETQYF. CDR3 bases: TGTGCCAGCACCCCGACAGGGGGGTACCAAGAGACCCAGTACTTC.

J is TRBJ1-2 and V is TRBV30; no clear D gene. Between the trimmed V and J ends, which lost 4 bases and 5 bases, there was a span of 14 bases. Germline values: CDR1 GTSNPN, CDR2 SVGIG (reference sequence). CDR3 length: 13 residues. CDR3 protein: CAWKTEGTYGYTF. For the CDR3, the DNA is TGTGCCTGGAAAACAGAGGGAACGTATGGCTACACCTTC.

This clonotype was counted once. The rearrangement links TRBV6-2 or TRBV6-3 to TRBJ1-6; 7 bases match TRBD1. Per germline, CDR1 MNHEY and CDR2 SVGEGT. J lost 14 bases, V lost 5 bases, and 12 bases had no gene match. This CDR3 spans 14 amino acids. The chain's CDR3 is CASSRRDSSNTLHF. For the CDR3, the DNA is TGTGCCAGCAGTCGCCGGGACAGCTCGAACACCCTCCACTTT.

V and J are TRBV4-2 and TRBJ2-1; 12 nucleotides align to TRBD2. The CDR3 is 18 residues long. V was pared by 0 bases and J by 2 bases, with 5 bases of the junction left unmatched. Germline V gene data show CDR1 as LGHNA and CDR2 as YNFKEQ. The chain's CDR3 is CASSQDPPSGGAYNEQFF. The CDR3 nucleotides read TGTGCCAGCAGCCAAGACCCCCCTAGCGGGGGGGCCTACAATGAGCAGTTCTTC.

This clonotype was seen a single time. This chain links TRBV15 with TRBJ2-7, with 7 positions matching TRBD2. The germline CDR1 and CDR2 sequences are LNHNV and YYDKDF (reference sequence). The V and J ends lost 0 bases and 7 bases, in that order; junction bases with no gene match: 9. The CDR3 is made up of 15 amino acids. The chain's CDR3 is CATSRDRGVYNEQYF. CDR3 coding DNA: TGTGCCACCAGCAGAGATCGGGGGGTCTACAATGAGCAGTACTTC.

This chain connects TRBV11-3 to TRBJ2-3; 8 bases match TRBD2. Germline CDR1 is SGHNT and CDR2 is YENEEA. This CDR3 is 15 amino acids long. V trimming: 5 bases; J trimming: 2 bases; junction bases outside the gene matches: 6. The CDR3 is CASSTAAGDTDTQYF. Here the CDR3 DNA reads TGTGCCAGCAGCACTGCAGCGGGAGACACAGATACGCAGTATTTT.

The V gene is TRBV20-1, the J gene TRBJ2-1; TRBD1 matches at 7 bases. Looked up from germline, CDR1 is DFQATT and CDR2 is SNEGSKA (reference sequence). The CDR3 contains 12 residues. CDR3 sequence (DNA): TGCAGGGCGAGGGACAGACACAATGAGCAGTTCTTC. Encoded protein: CRARDRHNEQFF.